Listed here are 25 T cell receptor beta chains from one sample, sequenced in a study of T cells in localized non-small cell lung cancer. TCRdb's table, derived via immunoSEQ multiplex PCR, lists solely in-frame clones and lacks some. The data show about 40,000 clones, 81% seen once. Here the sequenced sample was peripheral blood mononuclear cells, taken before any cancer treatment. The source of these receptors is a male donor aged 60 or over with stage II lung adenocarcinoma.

CDR3: CAWRRNVNTGELFF. The CDR3 DNA reads as TGTGCCTGGAGACGAAACGTGAACACCGGGGAGCTGTTTTTT. The chain is built from TRBV30 and TRBJ2-2; the D is unclear. Germline V gene data show CDR1 as GTSNPN and CDR2 as SVGIG (reference sequence). Trimming took 3 bases from V and 1 from J, leaving 9 bases between them. CDR3 length: 14 residues.

The CDR3 is CASSSRSAGGIEQYF. The CDR3 coding sequence is TGTGCCAGTAGTAGCAGAAGCGCGGGAGGTATCGAGCAGTACTTC. The chain is built from TRBV19 and TRBJ2-7; 8 nucleotides agree with TRBD2. Germline assignment: CDR1 LNHDA and CDR2 SQIVND (reference sequence). The trim removed 4 bases at V and 6 bases at J, leaving 11 bases unmatched. CDR3 size: 15 residues.

The CDR3 loop reads CASSIHSDRVNLLHKGTEAFF. The CDR3 DNA is TGTGCCAGTAGTATCCACTCGGACAGGGTGAACCTACTACATAAGGGGACTGAAGCTTTCTTT. V gene TRBV19 combines with J gene TRBJ1-1; 8 bases are shared with TRBD1. The CDR3 runs to 21 residues. The V gene end was trimmed by 3 bases and the J gene end by 5 bases; junction bases not matched to a gene: 26. From germline, CDR1 is LNHDA and CDR2 SQIVND (reference sequence).

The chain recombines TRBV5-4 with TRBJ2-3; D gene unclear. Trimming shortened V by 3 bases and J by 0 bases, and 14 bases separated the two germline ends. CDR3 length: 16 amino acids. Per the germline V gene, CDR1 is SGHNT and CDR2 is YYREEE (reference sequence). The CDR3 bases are TGTGCCAGCAGCTCCCTCCATAGAGTTAGCACAGATACGCAGTATTTT. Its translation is CASSSLHRVSTDTQYF.

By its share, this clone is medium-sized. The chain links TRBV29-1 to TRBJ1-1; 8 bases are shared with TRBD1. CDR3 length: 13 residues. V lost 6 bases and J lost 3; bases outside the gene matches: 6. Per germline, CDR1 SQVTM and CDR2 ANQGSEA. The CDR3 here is CSVGDRGDTEAFF. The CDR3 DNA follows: TGCAGCGTCGGTGACAGGGGAGACACTGAAGCTTTCTTT.

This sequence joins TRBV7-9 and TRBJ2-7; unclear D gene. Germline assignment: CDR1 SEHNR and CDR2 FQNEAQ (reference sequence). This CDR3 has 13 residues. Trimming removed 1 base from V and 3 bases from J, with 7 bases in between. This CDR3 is CASSLDHGYEQYF. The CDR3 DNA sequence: TGTGCCAGCAGCTTAGATCACGGCTACGAGCAGTACTTC.

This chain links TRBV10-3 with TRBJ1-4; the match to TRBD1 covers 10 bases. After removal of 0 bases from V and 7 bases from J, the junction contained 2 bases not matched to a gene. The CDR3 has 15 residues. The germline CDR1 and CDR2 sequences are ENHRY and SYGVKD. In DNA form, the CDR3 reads TGTGCCATCAGTGAGTCGACAGGGGGCAGTGAAAAACTGTTTTTT. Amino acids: CAISESTGGSEKLFF.

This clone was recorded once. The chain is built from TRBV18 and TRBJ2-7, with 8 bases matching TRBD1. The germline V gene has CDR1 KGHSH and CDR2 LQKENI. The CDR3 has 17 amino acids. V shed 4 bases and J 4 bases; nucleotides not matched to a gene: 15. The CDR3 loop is CASSLSITGGTTYEQYF. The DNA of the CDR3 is TGTGCCAGCTCACTTAGTATCACAGGGGGAACCACTTACGAGCAGTACTTC.

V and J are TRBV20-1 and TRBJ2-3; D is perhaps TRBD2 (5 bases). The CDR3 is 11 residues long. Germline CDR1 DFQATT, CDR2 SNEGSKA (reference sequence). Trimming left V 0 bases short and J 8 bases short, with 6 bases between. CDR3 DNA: TGCAGTGCTAGAGACGAGGGTACGCAGTATTTT. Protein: CSARDEGTQYF.

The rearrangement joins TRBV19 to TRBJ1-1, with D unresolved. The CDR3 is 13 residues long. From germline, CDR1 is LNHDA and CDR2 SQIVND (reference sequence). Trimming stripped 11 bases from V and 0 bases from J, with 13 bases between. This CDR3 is CASEGAMNTEAFF. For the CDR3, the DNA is TGTGCCTCCGAGGGCGCCATGAACACTGAAGCTTTCTTT.

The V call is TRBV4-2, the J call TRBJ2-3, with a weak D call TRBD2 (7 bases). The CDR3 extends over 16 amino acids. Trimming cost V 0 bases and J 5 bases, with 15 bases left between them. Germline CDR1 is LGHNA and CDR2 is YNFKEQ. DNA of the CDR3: TGTGCCAGCAGCCAAGATCCTAGCGGAGGGGGAGATACGCAGTATTTT. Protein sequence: CASSQDPSGGGDTQYF.

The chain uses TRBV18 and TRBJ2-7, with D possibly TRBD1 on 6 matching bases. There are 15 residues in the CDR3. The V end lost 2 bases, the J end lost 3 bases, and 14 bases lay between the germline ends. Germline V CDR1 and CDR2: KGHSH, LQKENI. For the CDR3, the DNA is TGTGCCAGCTCACCAGGACAGCAAGCCATCTACGAGCAGTACTTC. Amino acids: CASSPGQQAIYEQYF.

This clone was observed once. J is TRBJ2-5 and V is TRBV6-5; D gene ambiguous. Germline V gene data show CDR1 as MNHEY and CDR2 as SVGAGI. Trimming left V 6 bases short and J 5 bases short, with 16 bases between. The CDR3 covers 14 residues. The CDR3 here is CASSSTLVGETQYF. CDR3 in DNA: TGTGCCAGCAGCTCGACGCTGGTTGGGGAGACCCAGTACTTC.

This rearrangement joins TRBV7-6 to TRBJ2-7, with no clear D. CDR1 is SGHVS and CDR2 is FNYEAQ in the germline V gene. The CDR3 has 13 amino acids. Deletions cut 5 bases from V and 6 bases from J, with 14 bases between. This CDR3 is CASSPRPTSEQYF. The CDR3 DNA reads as TGTGCCAGCAGCCCGAGACCGACTTCCGAGCAGTACTTC.

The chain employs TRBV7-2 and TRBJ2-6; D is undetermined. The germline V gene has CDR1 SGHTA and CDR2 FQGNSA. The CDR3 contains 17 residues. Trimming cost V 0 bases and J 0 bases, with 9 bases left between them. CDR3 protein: CASSLAFSSSGANVLTF. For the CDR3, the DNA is TGTGCCAGCAGCTTAGCTTTCAGTAGCTCTGGGGCCAACGTCCTGACTTTC.

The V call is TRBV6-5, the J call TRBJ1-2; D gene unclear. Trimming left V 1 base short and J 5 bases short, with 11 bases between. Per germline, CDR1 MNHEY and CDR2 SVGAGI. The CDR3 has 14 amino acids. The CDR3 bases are TGTGCCAGCAGTTACTACGGCAGTGAATATGGCTACACCTTC. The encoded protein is CASSYYGSEYGYTF.

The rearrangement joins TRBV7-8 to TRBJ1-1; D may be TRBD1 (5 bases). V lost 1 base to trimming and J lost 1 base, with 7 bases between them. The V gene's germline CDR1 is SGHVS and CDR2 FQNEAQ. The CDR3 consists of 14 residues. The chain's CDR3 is CASSLGGRNTEAFF. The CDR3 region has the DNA TGTGCCAGCAGCTTAGGGGGGAGGAACACTGAAGCTTTCTTT. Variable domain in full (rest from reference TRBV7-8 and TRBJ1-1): GAGVSQSPRYKVAKRGQDVALRCDPISGHVSLFWYQQALGQGPEFLTYFQNEAQLDKSGLPSDRFFAERPEGSVSTLKIQRTQQEDSAVYLCASSLGGRNTEAFFGQGTRLTVV.

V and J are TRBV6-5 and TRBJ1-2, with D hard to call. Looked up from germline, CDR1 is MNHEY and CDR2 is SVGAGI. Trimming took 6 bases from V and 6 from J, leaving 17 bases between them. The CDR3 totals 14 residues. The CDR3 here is CASSSRGRSHGYTF. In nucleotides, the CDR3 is TGTGCCAGCAGCTCTCGGGGTAGGAGCCATGGCTACACCTTC.

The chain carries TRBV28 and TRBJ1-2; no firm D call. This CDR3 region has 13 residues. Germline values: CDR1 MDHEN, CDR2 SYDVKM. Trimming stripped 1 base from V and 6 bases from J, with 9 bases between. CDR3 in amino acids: CASSLSREDGYTF. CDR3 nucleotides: TGTGCCAGCAGTTTATCGAGGGAAGATGGCTACACCTTC.

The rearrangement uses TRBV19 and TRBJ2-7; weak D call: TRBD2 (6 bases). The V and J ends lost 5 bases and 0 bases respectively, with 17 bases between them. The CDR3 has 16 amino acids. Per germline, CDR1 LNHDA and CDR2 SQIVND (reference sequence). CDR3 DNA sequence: TGTGCCAGTAGTCTACGTTTATGGGAGGACTCCTACGAGCAGTACTTC. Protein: CASSLRLWEDSYEQYF.

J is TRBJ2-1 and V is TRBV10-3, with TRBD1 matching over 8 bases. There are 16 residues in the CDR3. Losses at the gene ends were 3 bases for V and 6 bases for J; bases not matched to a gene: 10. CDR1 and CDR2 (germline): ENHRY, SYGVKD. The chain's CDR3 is CAISDPPGQVRNEQFF. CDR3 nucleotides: TGTGCCATCAGTGACCCTCCGGGACAGGTACGCAATGAGCAGTTCTTC.

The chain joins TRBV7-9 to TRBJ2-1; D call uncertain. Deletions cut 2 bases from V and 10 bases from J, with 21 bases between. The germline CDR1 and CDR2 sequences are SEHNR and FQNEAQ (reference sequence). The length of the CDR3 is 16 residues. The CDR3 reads CASSLIVVPTPREQFF. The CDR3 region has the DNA TGTGCCAGCAGCTTAATAGTAGTACCTACGCCGAGGGAGCAGTTCTTC.

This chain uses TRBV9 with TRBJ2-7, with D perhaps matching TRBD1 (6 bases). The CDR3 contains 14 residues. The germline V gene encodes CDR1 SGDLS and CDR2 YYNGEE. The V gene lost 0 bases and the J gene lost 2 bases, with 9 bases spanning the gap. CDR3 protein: CASSVGTDPYEQYF. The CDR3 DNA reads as TGTGCCAGCAGCGTAGGGACAGATCCCTACGAGCAGTACTTC.

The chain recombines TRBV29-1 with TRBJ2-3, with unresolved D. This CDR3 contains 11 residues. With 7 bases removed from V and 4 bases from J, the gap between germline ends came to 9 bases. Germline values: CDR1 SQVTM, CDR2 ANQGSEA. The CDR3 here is CSDQVADTQYF. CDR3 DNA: TGCAGCGATCAGGTGGCAGATACGCAGTATTTT.

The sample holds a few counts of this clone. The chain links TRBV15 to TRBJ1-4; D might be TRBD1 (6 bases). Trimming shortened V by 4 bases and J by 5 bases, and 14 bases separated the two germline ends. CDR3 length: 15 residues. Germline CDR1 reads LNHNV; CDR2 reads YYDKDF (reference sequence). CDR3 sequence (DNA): TGTGCCACCAGCATTACACAGGGAGGCAATGAAAAACTGTTTTTT. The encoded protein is CATSITQGGNEKLFF.